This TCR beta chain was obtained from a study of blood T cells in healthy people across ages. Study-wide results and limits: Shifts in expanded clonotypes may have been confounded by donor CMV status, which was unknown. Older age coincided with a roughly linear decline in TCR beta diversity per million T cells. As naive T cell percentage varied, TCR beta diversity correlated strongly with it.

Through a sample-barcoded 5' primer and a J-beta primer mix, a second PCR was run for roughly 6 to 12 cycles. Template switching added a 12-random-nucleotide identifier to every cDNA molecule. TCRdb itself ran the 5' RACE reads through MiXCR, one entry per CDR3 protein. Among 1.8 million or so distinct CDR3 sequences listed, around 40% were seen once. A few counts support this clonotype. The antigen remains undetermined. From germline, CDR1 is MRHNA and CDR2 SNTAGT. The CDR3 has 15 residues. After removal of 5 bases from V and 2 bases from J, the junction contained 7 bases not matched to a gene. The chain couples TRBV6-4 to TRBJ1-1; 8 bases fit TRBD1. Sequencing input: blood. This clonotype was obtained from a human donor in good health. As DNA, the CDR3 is TGTGCCAGCAGTCTACAGGGGGGTGGTAACACTGAAGCTTTCTTT. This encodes CASSLQGGGNTEAFF.